This TCR beta chain stems from a study of post-analysis software for immune sequencing data (dated by TCRdb to 2014 to 2015). With regard to the full study: The recorded disease courses included relapsing-remitting, secondary progressive and progressive-relapsing multiple sclerosis, and some patients had no subtype annotation. A subset of samples was prepared in parallel using single-end sample barcoding, then pooled and co-amplified after Illumina adapter ligation. Patient repertoires were compared against about a dozen previously published healthy control repertoires from donors aged 6 to 25 years.

Overall study outcomes, separate from this receptor: The control group was slightly older than the multiple sclerosis patient group. Direct clustering with F measure revealed strong co-clustering of samples prepared in the same batch, which led to a batch-effect correction. Compared with controls, multiple sclerosis patients had significantly lower normalized Chao1 diversity, a finding suggesting substantial peripheral T-cell clonal expansion.

To prepare the library, PCR was applied. Sequenced on an Illumina HiSeq 2500. To reduce PCR and sequencing biases, unique molecular identifiers were built into the TCR beta cDNA libraries. Approximately 500,000 cDNA molecules were obtained for every 1 to 10 million input T cells, so each molecule roughly corresponded to one T cell. The patient libraries were prepared and sequenced with the same protocol used for the earlier healthy control dataset. Within a given batch, samples were prepared together, multiplexed and sequenced on the same HiSeq lane. On the study's bioinformatics: Raw barcoded reads were processed with MIGEC, discarding single-read molecular identifier groups before consensus assembly and CDR3 extraction. VDJtools was used for post-analysis of the clonotype tables, with diversity normalized by down-sampling every dataset to the smallest sample size. Repertoire overlap clustering matched CDR3 amino acid but not nucleotide sequences to correct batch-related cross-sample contamination. Using fastp trimming at Q25 and MiXCR clonotype assembly, TCRdb reanalyzed the public sequencing data and kept in-frame beta chains. Rows with one shared CDR3 protein collapse into an entry with the most common genes and DNA. The V and J calls and clone size come from TCRdb's table, not from the authors' own analysis. The sample includes hundreds of thousands of distinct CDR3 sequences, with less than 35% observed a single time. Around 0.55% of the sample is taken by the ten largest.

Details on this clonotype: The specificity of this receptor is unknown. Base qualities were left out, and no much larger clone turns up one base away.

To demonstrate the VDJtools post-analysis software, the study profiled TCR beta repertoires from the peripheral blood of about a dozen young patients with multiple sclerosis. The multiple sclerosis patients were children and adolescents between roughly 6 and 15 years of age. Sequencing was performed on blood. This receptor was identified in a girl aged 10 to 17 with multiple sclerosis.

The sequenced DNA: TGCGCCAGCAGCCAAGTTGCAGGGGCAGATACGCAGTATTTT. Its coded protein is CASSQVAGADTQYF. The rearrangement joined TRBV4-1 to TRBJ2-3; a tentative D call is TRBD1 (6 bases match). V is clipped by 1 base and J by 4 bases, and the sequence between their germline boundaries is 9 bases long. Its CDR3 holds 14 amino acids, cysteine through phenylalanine. CDR3 DNA only is kept here, 42 bases in frame from base 1. From the germline V gene, CDR1 is MGHRA and CDR2 is YSYEKL.